These T cell receptor beta chains were read from a single sample in a study of OX40 agonist ivuxolimab in advanced cancers. Sequencing was performed with immunoSEQ multiplex PCR; in TCRdb, only in-frame clones are kept and a portion is missing. The sample lists 40,000 or so clones, roughly 92% occurring once. Sequenced material: CD4+ or CD8+ T cells sorted from blood, taken in a trial of the OX40 agonist ivuxolimab. The receptors here all came from an adult with an advanced solid tumor such as melanoma, head and neck, liver or kidney cancer. CDR3s include the opening cysteine and the closing phenylalanine or tryptophan. Each record gives: J gene, V gene, D gene, clone size, CDR3 protein, CDR3 DNA. D genes are given only for firm matches. Clone size is not always given. Where it is, it says once, few, many or a class for expanded clones.

>TRBJ2-7|TRBV6-5|TRBD1|NA
CASSIPGQGADEQYF
TGTGCCAGCAGCATCCCGGGACAGGGGGCTGACGAGCAGTACTTC
>TRBJ2-1|TRBV7-2|TRBD2|NA
CASSSSGVGAGVANEQFF
TGTGCCAGCAGCTCAAGCGGGGTTGGGGCGGGAGTTGCCAATGAGCAGTTCTTC
>TRBJ2-3|TRBV7-9|TRBD2|once
CASHSSGTPTDTQYF
TGTGCCAGCCATAGCAGCGGGACCCCCACAGATACGCAGTATTTT
>TRBJ2-7|TRBV7-2|NA|NA
CASSLDGGLQYF
TGTGCCAGCAGCTTAGACGGGGGGCTCCAGTACTTC
>TRBJ2-3|TRBV7-3|NA|NA
CASSLLPSTDTQYF
TGTGCCAGCAGCTTGTTACCTAGCACAGATACGCAGTATTTT
>TRBJ1-2|TRBV21-1|NA|medium-sized
CASNPRPYGYTF
TGTGCCAGCAACCCCAGACCCTATGGCTACACCTTC
>TRBJ2-1|TRBV7-2|NA|NA
CASSLEADSLDEQFF
TGTGCCAGCAGCCTGGAGGCCGATTCTTTGGATGAGCAGTTCTTC
>TRBJ2-2|TRBV19|NA|once
CASSAPGTGELFF
TGTGCCAGTAGTGCTCCGGGGACCGGGGAGCTGTTTTTT
>TRBJ2-7|TRBV5-3|NA|few
CARSPCTIPSKEQYF
TGTGCCAGAAGCCCCTGTACAATTCCGTCTAAGGAGCAGTACTTC
>TRBJ2-7|TRBV27|TRBD1|NA
CASSLYPGTVYEQYF
TGTGCCAGCAGTTTATACCCGGGGACAGTCTACGAGCAGTACTTC
>TRBJ2-7|TRBV4-1|TRBD1|once
CASSQETDREIYEQYF
TGCGCCAGCAGCCAAGAAACCGACAGGGAGATCTACGAGCAGTACTTC
>TRBJ2-3|TRBV6-5|NA|NA
CASSLGSVEYF
TGTGCCAGCAGTTTAGGGTCCGTGGAGTATTTT
>TRBJ2-7|TRBV27|NA|NA
CASSPRGGYYEQYF
TGTGCCAGCAGTCCCAGGGGAGGATACTACGAGCAGTACTTC
>TRBJ2-7|TRBV28|NA|NA
CASHSGSYEQYF
TGTGCCAGCCACAGCGGATCCTACGAGCAGTACTTC
>TRBJ2-1|TRBV7-9|TRBD2|NA
CASLSGRANEQFF
TGTGCCAGCTTGAGCGGGAGAGCCAATGAGCAGTTCTTC
>TRBJ2-1|TRBV27|TRBD2|few
CASAREVYGEQFF
TGTGCCAGCGCCCGGGAGGTATACGGTGAGCAGTTCTTC
>TRBJ1-1|TRBV30|NA|NA
CAWSFPAGESTEAFF
TGTGCCTGGAGCTTCCCGGCGGGGGAAAGCACTGAAGCTTTCTTT
>TRBJ1-2|TRBV7-9|NA|NA
CASSHVNYGYTF
TGTGCCAGCAGTCACGTGAATTATGGCTACACCTTC
>TRBJ2-1|TRBV28|TRBD1|NA
CASRGEGTVLNEQFF
TGTGCCAGCAGGGGGGAAGGGACAGTCCTAAATGAGCAGTTCTTC
>TRBJ2-1|TRBV5-1|TRBD2|NA
CASSLSGASYNEQFF
TGCGCCAGCAGCTTAAGCGGGGCCTCCTACAATGAGCAGTTCTTC
>TRBJ2-1|TRBV7-6|TRBD2|NA
CASSVAGNNEQFF
TGTGCCAGCAGTGTAGCGGGAAACAATGAGCAGTTCTTC
>TRBJ2-1|TRBV7-9|NA|NA
CASSLTGSYNEQFF
TGTGCCAGCAGCTTAACAGGCTCCTACAATGAGCAGTTCTTC
>TRBJ1-4|TRBV4-1|TRBD1|NA
CASSQVAGGGIGEKLFF
TGCGCCAGCAGCCAAGTTGCAGGGGGCGGAATCGGTGAAAAACTGTTTTTT
>TRBJ2-1|TRBV6-5|NA|NA
CASSITLGVWDEQFF
TGTGCCAGCAGCATCACTTTGGGGGTTTGGGATGAGCAGTTCTTC
>TRBJ2-5|TRBV7-9|NA|few
CASSLGSTWETQYF
TGTGCCAGCAGCCTCGGGTCAACCTGGGAGACCCAGTACTTC
>TRBJ2-7|TRBV19|TRBD1|once
CASSLGTGAAYEQYF
TGTGCCAGTAGTCTTGGGACAGGGGCCGCCTACGAGCAGTACTTC
>TRBJ2-5|TRBV4-1|NA|few
CASSQGRNSPTSETQYF
TGCGCCAGCAGCCAAGGTCGAAACAGTCCTACTTCAGAGACCCAGTACTTC
>TRBJ2-7|TRBV7-9|TRBD2|once
CASSSAGGGEQYF
TGTGCCAGCAGCTCAGCGGGAGGCGGCGAGCAGTACTTC
>TRBJ1-3|TRBV6-1|TRBD1|NA
CASSEARGRDTIYF
TGTGCCAGCAGTGAAGCCAGGGGGCGAGACACCATATATTTT
>TRBJ2-7|TRBV29-1|NA|NA
CSVLLGEQYF
TGCAGCGTTTTACTAGGCGAGCAGTACTTC
>TRBJ2-3|TRBV5-1|NA|once
CASSLVGGRVTDTQYF
TGCGCCAGCAGCTTGGTGGGGGGGCGAGTCACAGATACGCAGTATTTT
>TRBJ2-3|TRBV19|NA|NA
CASSIGSRRDTQYF
TGTGCCAGTAGTATAGGTTCCCGGCGGGATACGCAGTATTTT
>TRBJ1-3|TRBV11-2|NA|NA
CASSLTGGRNTIYF
TGTGCCAGCAGCTTAACAGGAGGTCGGAACACCATATATTTT
>TRBJ1-2|TRBV5-1|NA|NA
CASSLGGGYTF
TGCGCCAGCAGCTTAGGGGGTGGCTACACCTTC
>TRBJ2-1|TRBV12-2|NA|NA
CASRLGAGGDEQFF
TGTGCAAGTCGCTTAGGGGCCGGGGGCGATGAGCAGTTCTTC
>TRBJ2-7|TRBV11-1|NA|NA
CASSPGVYEQYF
TGTGCCAGCAGCCCCGGGGTTTACGAGCAGTACTTC
>TRBJ2-2|TRBV4-2|TRBD1|NA
CASSQEAGGKVGGELFF
TGTGCCAGCAGCCAAGAAGCAGGGGGTAAAGTCGGCGGGGAGCTGTTTTTT
>TRBJ2-2|TRBV28|NA|few
CASSFGWGELFF
TGTGCCAGCAGTTTCGGATGGGGGGAGCTGTTTTTT
>TRBJ2-7|TRBV15|NA|NA
CATSTQHGVYFREQYF
TGTGCCACCAGCACCCAACACGGGGTCTATTTTCGCGAGCAGTACTTC
>TRBJ2-1|TRBV19|NA|NA
CASSVGQSSYNEQFF
TGTGCCAGTAGTGTTGGACAGAGCTCCTACAATGAGCAGTTCTTC
>TRBJ2-3|TRBV28|NA|NA
CASSLRGLTDTQYF
TGTGCCAGCAGTTTAAGGGGCCTCACAGATACGCAGTATTTT
>TRBJ2-1|TRBV7-2|NA|once
CASSYTPGADEQFF
TGTGCCAGCAGCTACACTCCGGGAGCGGATGAGCAGTTCTTC
>TRBJ2-1|TRBV6-6|NA|NA
CASSSGNNEQFF
TGTGCCAGCAGCTCTGGAAACAATGAGCAGTTCTTC
>TRBJ1-1|TRBV6-5|NA|NA
CASSYSSFSGTEAFF
TGTGCCAGCAGTTACTCGAGCTTCTCGGGGACTGAAGCTTTCTTT
>TRBJ2-5|TRBV19|NA|NA
CASSIAREETQYF
TGTGCCAGTAGTATCGCTAGGGAGGAGACCCAGTACTTC
>TRBJ2-1|TRBV10-3|TRBD2|NA
CAISEGGLANEQFF
TGTGCCATCAGTGAGGGGGGACTAGCGAATGAGCAGTTCTTC
>TRBJ2-3|TRBV4-1|NA|NA
CASSQAGFSTDTQYF
TGCGCCAGCAGCCAAGCAGGGTTTAGCACAGATACGCAGTATTTT
>TRBJ1-5|TRBV6-6|NA|once
CASSLSPPGLQPQHF
TGTGCCAGCAGTTTAAGCCCCCCGGGGCTTCAGCCCCAGCATTTT
>TRBJ1-5|TRBV19|NA|NA
CASTPQGPSSNQPQHF
TGTGCCAGTACCCCCCAAGGCCCCTCGAGCAATCAGCCCCAGCATTTT